This T cell receptor beta chain was captured by sequencing in a study of T cell responses to AZD1222 COVID-19 vaccine. Overall study results and limits: Regions left unmutated in variants are reportedly the target of nearly half of spike-specific TCRs.

Germline V lookup: CDR1 SGHRS, CDR2 YFSETQ. With 4 bases clipped from V and 5 bases from J, the junction kept 6 bases outside the gene matches. The CDR3 is made up of 14 amino acids. Using immunoSEQ multiplex PCR, the repertoire was profiled, and TCRdb retains in-frame clones only, with some absent. Among roughly 110,000 clones listed, approximately 87% were seen once. A note on this clone: Antigen unknown.

Specimen: peripheral blood, collected on day 0 of AZD1222 vaccination. The genes are TRBV5-1 and TRBJ1-2; TRBD1 agrees at 9 bases. The source is an adult in good health. The CDR3 DNA reads as TGCGCCAGCAGCCCGGGACAGGGAGGATATGGCTACACCTTC. It specifies CASSPGQGGYGYTF.